The T cell receptor beta chain described here comes from a study of cytomegalovirus exposure and HLA in healthy donors. Study details: An early release of data contained 80 million to 85 million unique TCRs, which came from HLA-typed donors. Points from the study as a whole: A missense DCLRE1C variant was associated with V- and J-gene trimming of TCR beta chains in a later analysis, and an independent cohort replicated the association. Rare TCR sequences predominated, though certain public TCRs were found in many donors.

This CDR3 contains 14 residues. Germline V gene data show CDR1 as SGHRS and CDR2 as YFSETQ. Trimming cost V 4 bases and J 2 bases, with 11 bases left between them. Donors consisted of healthy bone marrow donors. Primers: 60 Vbeta forward and 13 Jbeta reverse. TCRdb's copy holds only in-frame clones and misses some; the assay was immunoSEQ multiplex PCR. Of approximately 150,000 clones detected, almost 80% appear once; the ten largest clones hold about 1.7%. Turning to this clone: What it recognizes is unknown.

This sequence originates from a woman aged 25 to 39 in good health and CMV-seronegative. Sequenced input: PBMCs. The J gene is TRBJ2-3, the V gene TRBV5-1; maybe TRBD2 (5 bases). In DNA, the CDR3 is TGCGCCAGCAGCATAAACGGGGACACAGATACGCAGTATTTT. It specifies CASSINGDTDTQYF.